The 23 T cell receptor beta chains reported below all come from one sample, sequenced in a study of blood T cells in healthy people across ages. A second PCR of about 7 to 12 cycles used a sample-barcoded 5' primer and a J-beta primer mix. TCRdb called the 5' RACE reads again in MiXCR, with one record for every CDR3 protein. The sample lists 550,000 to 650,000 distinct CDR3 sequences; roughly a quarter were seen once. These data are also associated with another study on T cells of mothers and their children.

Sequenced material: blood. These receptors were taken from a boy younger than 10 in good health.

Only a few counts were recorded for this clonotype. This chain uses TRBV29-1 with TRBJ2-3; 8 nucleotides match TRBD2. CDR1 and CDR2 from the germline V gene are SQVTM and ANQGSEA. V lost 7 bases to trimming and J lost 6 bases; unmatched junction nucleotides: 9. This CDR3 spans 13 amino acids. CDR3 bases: TGCAGCGGACGGGAGGGAAGGGGTGATACGCAGTATTTT. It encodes CSGREGRGDTQYF.

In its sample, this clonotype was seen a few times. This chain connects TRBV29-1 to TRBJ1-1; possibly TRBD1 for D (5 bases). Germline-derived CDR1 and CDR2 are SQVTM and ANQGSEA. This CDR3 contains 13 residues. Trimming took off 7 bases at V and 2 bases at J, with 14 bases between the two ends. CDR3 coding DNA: TGCAGCGGAAGAAGGACACCAAACACTGAAGCTTTCTTT. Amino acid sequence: CSGRRTPNTEAFF.

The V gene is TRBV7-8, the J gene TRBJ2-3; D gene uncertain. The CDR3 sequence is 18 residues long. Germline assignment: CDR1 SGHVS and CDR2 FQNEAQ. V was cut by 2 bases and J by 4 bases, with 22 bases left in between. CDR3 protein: CASSLQLTGANRADTQYF. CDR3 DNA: TGTGCCAGCAGCTTACAGTTAACGGGCGCTAACCGCGCAGATACGCAGTATTTT.

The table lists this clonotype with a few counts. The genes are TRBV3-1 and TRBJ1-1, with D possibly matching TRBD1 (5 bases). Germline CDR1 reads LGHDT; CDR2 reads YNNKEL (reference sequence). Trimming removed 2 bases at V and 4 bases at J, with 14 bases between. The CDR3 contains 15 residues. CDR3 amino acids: CASSQPSEGVTEAFF. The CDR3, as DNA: TGTGCCAGCAGCCAACCTTCTGAAGGGGTCACTGAAGCTTTCTTT.

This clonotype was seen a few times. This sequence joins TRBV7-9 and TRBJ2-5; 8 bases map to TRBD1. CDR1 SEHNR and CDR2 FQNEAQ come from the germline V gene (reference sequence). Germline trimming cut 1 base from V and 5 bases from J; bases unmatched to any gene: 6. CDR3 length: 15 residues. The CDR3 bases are TGTGCCAGCAGCTTAGAATGGGACAGGACGGAGACCCAGTACTTC. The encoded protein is CASSLEWDRTETQYF.

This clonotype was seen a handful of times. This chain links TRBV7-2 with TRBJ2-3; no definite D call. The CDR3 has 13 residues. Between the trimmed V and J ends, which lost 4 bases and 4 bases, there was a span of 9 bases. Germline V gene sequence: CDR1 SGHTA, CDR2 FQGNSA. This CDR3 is CASSSVAADTQYF. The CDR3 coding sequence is TGTGCCAGCAGCTCGGTAGCCGCAGATACGCAGTATTTT.

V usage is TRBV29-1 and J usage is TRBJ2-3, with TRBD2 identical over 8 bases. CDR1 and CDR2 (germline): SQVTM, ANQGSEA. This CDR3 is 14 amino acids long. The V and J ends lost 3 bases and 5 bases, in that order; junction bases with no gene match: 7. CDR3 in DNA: TGCAGCGTTGAGGGGACTAGTCAGGGAGATACGCAGTATTTT. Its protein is CSVEGTSQGDTQYF.

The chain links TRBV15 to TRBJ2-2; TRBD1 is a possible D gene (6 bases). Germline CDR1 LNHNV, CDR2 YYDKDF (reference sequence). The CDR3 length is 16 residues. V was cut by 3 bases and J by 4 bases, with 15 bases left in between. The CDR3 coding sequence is TGTGCCACCAGCAGGTCGGGACAACGAGGCACCGGGGAGCTGTTTTTT. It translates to CATSRSGQRGTGELFF. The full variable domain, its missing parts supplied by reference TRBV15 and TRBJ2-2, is DAMVIQNPRYQVTQFGKPVTLSCSQTLNHNVMYWYQQKSSQAPKLLFHYYDKDFNNEADTPDNFQSRRPNTSFCFLDIRSPGLGDTAMYLCATSRSGQRGTGELFFGEGSRLTVL.

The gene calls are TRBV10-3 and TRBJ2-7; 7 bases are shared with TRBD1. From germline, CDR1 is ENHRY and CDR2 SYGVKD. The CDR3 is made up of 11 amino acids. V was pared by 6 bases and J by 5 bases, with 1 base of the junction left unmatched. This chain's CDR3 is CAISQGDEQYF. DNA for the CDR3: TGTGCCATCAGCCAGGGGGACGAGCAGTACTTC.

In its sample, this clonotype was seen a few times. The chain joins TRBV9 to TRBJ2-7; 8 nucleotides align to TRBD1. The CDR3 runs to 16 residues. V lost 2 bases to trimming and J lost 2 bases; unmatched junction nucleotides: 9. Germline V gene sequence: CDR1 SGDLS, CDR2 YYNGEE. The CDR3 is CASSVSPGQAAYEQYF. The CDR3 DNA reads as TGTGCCAGCAGCGTTTCCCCGGGACAGGCAGCCTACGAGCAGTACTTC.

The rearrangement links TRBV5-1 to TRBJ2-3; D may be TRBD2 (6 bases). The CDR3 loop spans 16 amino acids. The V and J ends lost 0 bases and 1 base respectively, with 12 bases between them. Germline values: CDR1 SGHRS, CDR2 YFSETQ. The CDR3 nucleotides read TGCGCCAGCAGCTTGGCTGTGGGAGGAGGCACAGATACGCAGTATTTT. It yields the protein CASSLAVGGGTDTQYF.

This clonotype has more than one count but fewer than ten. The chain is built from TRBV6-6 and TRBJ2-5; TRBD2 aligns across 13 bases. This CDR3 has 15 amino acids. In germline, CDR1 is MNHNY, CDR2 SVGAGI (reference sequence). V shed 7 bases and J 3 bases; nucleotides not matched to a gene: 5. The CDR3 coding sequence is TGTGCCAGCAATCGACTAGCGGGGGGAAAAGAGACCCAGTACTTC. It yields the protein CASNRLAGGKETQYF.

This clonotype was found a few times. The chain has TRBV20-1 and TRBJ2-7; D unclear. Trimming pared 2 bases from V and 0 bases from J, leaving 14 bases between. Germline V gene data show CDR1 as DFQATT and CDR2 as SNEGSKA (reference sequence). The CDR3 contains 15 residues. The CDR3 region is CSARKWAPSSYEQYF. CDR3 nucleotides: TGCAGTGCTAGAAAATGGGCCCCTAGCTCCTACGAGCAGTACTTC.

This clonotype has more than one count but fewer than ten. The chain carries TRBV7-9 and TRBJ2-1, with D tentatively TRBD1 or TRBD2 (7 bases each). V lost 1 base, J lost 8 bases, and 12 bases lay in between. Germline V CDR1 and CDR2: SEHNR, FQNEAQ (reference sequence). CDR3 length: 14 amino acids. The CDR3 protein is CASSLEGGGDEQFF. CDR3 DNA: TGTGCCAGCAGCTTAGAGGGAGGGGGCGATGAGCAGTTCTTC.

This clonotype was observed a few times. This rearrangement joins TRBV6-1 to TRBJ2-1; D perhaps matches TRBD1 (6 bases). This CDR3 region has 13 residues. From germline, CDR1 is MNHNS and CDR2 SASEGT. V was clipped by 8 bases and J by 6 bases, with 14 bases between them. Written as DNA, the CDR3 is TGTGCCAGCCGTCCCGCAGGGGTCAATGAGCAGTTCTTC. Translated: CASRPAGVNEQFF.

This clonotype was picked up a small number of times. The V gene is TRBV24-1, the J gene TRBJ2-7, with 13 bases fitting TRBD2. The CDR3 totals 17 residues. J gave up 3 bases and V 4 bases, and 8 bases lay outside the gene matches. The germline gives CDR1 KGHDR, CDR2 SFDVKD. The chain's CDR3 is CATSDSGLAGEYYEQYF. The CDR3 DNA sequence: TGTGCCACCAGTGACTCCGGACTAGCGGGGGAGTACTACGAGCAGTACTTC.

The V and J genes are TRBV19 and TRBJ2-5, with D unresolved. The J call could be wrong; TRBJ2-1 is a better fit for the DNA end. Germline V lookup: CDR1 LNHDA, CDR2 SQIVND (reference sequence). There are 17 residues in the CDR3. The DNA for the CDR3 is TGTGCCAGTAGTATAGATATGAGTAGCTCCTCTGTGGATGAGCAGTTCTTC. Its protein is CASSIDMSSSSVDEQFF.

This CDR3 is CATSRGTDYYEQYF. The CDR3 nucleotides are TGTGCCACCAGCAGGGGGACAGACTACTACGAGCAGTACTTC. The chain joins TRBV15 to TRBJ2-7; 7 nucleotides line up with TRBD1. With V trimmed by 3 bases and J by 3 bases, 5 bases remained unmatched. CDR1 and CDR2 from the germline V gene are LNHNV and YYDKDF (reference sequence). CDR3 size: 14 residues. Supplemented by reference TRBV15 and TRBJ2-7, the full variable domain reads DAMVIQNPRYQVTQFGKPVTLSCSQTLNHNVMYWYQQKSSQAPKLLFHYYDKDFNNEADTPDNFQSRRPNTSFCFLDIRSPGLGDTAMYLCATSRGTDYYEQYFGPGTRLTVT.

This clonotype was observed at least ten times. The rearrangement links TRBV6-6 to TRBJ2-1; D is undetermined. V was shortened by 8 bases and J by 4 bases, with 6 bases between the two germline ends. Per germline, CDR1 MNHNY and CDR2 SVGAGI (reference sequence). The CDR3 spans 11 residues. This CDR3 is CASREYNEQFF. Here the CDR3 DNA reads TGTGCCAGCCGAGAGTACAATGAGCAGTTCTTC.

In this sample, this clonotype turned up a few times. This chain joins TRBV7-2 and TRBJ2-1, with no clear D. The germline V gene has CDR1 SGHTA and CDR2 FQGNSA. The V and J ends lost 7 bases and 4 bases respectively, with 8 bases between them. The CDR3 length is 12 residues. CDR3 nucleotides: TGTGCCAGCACGGAATGGTACAATGAGCAGTTCTTC. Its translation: CASTEWYNEQFF.

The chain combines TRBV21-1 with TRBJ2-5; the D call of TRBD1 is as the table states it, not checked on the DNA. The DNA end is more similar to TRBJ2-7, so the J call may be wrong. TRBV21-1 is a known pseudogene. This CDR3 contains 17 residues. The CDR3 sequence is CASSINQGSTRFDEQYF. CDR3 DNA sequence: TGTGCCAGCAGCATTAACCAGGGATCGACCCGTTTCGACGAGCAGTACTTC.

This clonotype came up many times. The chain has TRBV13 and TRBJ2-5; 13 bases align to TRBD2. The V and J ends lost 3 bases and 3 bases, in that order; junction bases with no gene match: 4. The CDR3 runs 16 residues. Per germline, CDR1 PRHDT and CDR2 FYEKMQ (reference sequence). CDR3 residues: CASSLGTSGGEETQYF. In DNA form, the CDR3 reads TGTGCCAGCAGCTTGGGAACTAGCGGGGGGGAAGAGACCCAGTACTTC.

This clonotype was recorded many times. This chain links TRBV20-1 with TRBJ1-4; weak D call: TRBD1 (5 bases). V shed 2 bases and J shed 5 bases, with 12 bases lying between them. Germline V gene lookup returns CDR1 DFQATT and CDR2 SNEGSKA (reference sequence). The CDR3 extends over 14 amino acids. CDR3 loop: CSARKGRENEKLFF. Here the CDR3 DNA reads TGCAGTGCTAGAAAAGGCAGGGAAAATGAAAAACTGTTTTTT.